These T cell receptor beta chains were read from a single sample in a study of blood T cell repertoires in COVID-19. The method was immunoSEQ multiplex PCR; TCRdb's version includes in-frame clones alone and lacks a portion of them. The sample has some 200,000 clones; approximately 87% are singletons. The sample comprised peripheral blood. The origin of the receptors is a man between 35 and 55 years old with active or convalescent COVID-19. Both conserved end residues are part of each CDR3. A row's size may be missing; if present it is once, few, many or a size class.

size: -; V: TRBV4-2; CDR3: CASSQDVSGGAETQYF
size: -; V: TRBV7-8; CDR3: CASSLAPGQGAFHNEQFF
size: -; V: TRBV3-1/TRBV3-2; CDR3: CASSLRTGFYEQYF
size: few; V: TRBV30; CDR3: CAWRIQGGRGYTF
size: -; V: TRBV27; CDR3: CASSLGGSTEAFF
size: -; V: TRBV18; CDR3: CASSLLGGTVEQYF
size: -; V: TRBV12-3/TRBV12-4; CDR3: CASRGAGSYEQYF
size: -; V: TRBV27; CDR3: CASSIRQYNEQFF
size: -; V: TRBV9; CDR3: CASSVGTKETQYF
size: -; V: TRBV28; CDR3: CASSGLTRTSGGSSSGANVLTF
size: -; V: TRBV29-1; CDR3: CSVGGEGGYTF
size: -; V: TRBV19; CDR3: CASSYRGANEKLFF
size: -; V: TRBV24-1; CDR3: CATSEEGEAFF
size: -; V: TRBV30; CDR3: CAWSGAGKTYGYTF
size: -; V: TRBV7-9; CDR3: CASSSLGQVILNTEAFF
size: once; V: TRBV7-3; CDR3: CASSLTSGTVSGYTF
size: -; V: TRBV19; CDR3: CASSITPTAPYGYTF